This T cell receptor beta chain was documented in a study of CD8+ T cells in alopecia areata. The study's findings and limits: Many expanded lesional clones stayed in scalp and blood while on tofacitinib.

Treatment in this sample: oral pan-JAK inhibitor, 5-10 mg twice daily. RNA, once extracted, was reverse transcribed into cDNA for use as the sequencing template. Assay: immunoSEQ multiplex PCR; the TCRdb copy retains only in-frame clones and omits some. The sample lists about 210,000 clones, 64% occurring once. Comments on this clone: Its antigen is undetermined.

The V and J ends lost 2 bases and 1 base respectively, with 11 bases between them. The CDR3 runs 15 residues. Germline lookup yields CDR1 SEHNR and CDR2 FQNEAQ (reference sequence). The sample here was CD4+ T cells sorted from blood, taken at week 4, from a patient treated with tofacitinib. The J gene is TRBJ2-5, the V gene TRBV7-9; D might be TRBD1 (6 bases). This sequence was found in a human donor with alopecia areata. This CDR3 reads CASSLMRTVQETQYF. The CDR3 nucleotides are TGTGCCAGCAGCTTAATGAGGACAGTCCAAGAGACCCAGTACTTC.